These 21 T cell receptor beta chains share one sample of origin, sequenced in a study of cytomegalovirus exposure and HLA in healthy donors. 60 Vbeta and 13 Jbeta primers were used in PCR. The protocol was immunoSEQ multiplex PCR, while the TCRdb copy is restricted to in-frame clones and leaves out a portion. The sample yields nearly 110,000 clones, over 75% seen once. Sequenced material: PBMCs. The receptor source for this set is a male donor in good health and CMV-seronegative.

V and J are TRBV11-3 and TRBJ2-1; 11 bases match TRBD2. V lost 0 bases, J lost 7 bases, and 11 bases stayed unmatched. The CDR3 runs 18 residues. The germline V gene encodes CDR1 SGHNT and CDR2 YENEEA. The CDR3 region has the DNA TGTGCCAGCAGCTTAGATACAGGTAGCGGGAGGGCCAGGAATGAGCAGTTCTTC. Protein sequence: CASSLDTGSGRARNEQFF. Using reference TRBV11-3 and TRBJ2-1 for the parts outside the CDR3, the full variable domain is EAGVVQSPRYKIIEKKQPVAFWCNPISGHNTLYWYLQNLGQGPELLIRYENEEAVDDSQLPKDRFSAERLKGVDSTLKIQPAELGDSAVYLCASSLDTGSGRARNEQFFGPGTRLTVL.

This chain uses TRBV7-2 with TRBJ2-2; 10 nucleotides agree with TRBD1. Germline CDR1 SGHTA, CDR2 FQGNSA. V shed 1 base, J shed 7 bases, and the junction held 6 bases outside the gene matches. This CDR3 region has 16 residues. CDR3 loop: CASSLVGTGVDGELFF. CDR3 nucleotides: TGTGCCAGCAGCTTAGTAGGGACAGGGGTTGACGGGGAGCTGTTTTTT.

The V and J genes are TRBV7-6 and TRBJ2-2, with D perhaps TRBD1 (6 bases). Per the germline V gene, CDR1 is SGHVS and CDR2 is FNYEAQ. The V end lost 0 bases, the J end lost 4 bases, and 9 bases lay between the germline ends. The CDR3 is 15 amino acids. CDR3 sequence (DNA): TGTGCCAGCAGCTTAGCTAGGGGGACCACCGGGGAGCTGTTTTTT. Translating it yields CASSLARGTTGELFF.

The chain combines TRBV9 with TRBJ2-5; 9 bases are a match to TRBD1. CDR1 is SGDLS and CDR2 is YYNGEE in the germline V gene. J lost 5 bases, V lost 4 bases, and 6 bases had no gene match. This CDR3 spans 14 amino acids. This CDR3 reads CASSLGQGKETQYF. CDR3 nucleotide sequence: TGTGCCAGCAGCTTGGGACAGGGCAAGGAGACCCAGTACTTC.

Written as DNA, the CDR3 is TGTGCCAGCAGCGCCTCTGTGGAGCAGTACTTC. This encodes CASSASVEQYF. The rearrangement links TRBV7-9 to TRBJ2-5; no reliable D call. Trimming removed 5 bases at V and 11 bases at J, with 12 bases between. Germline assignment: CDR1 SEHNR and CDR2 FQNEAQ (reference sequence). The CDR3 extends over 11 amino acids.

The chain couples TRBV4-1 to TRBJ2-1; tentatively, D is TRBD1 (6 bases). CDR3 length equals 18 residues. The V gene lost 3 bases and the J gene lost 4 bases, with 22 bases spanning the gap. Germline V CDR1 and CDR2: MGHRA, YSYEKL. The CDR3 coding sequence is TGCGCCAGCAGCCATCCTTTGGAGGCTGGGGACATATACAATGAGCAGTTCTTC. Translation gives CASSHPLEAGDIYNEQFF.

The chain recombines TRBV7-8 with TRBJ1-5; weak D call: TRBD1 (6 bases). This CDR3 comprises 14 residues. Germline V CDR1 and CDR2: SGHVS, FQNEAQ. Trimming left V 3 bases short and J 11 bases short, with 17 bases between. This chain's CDR3 is CASSLDSPLGAQHF. For the CDR3, the DNA is TGTGCCAGCAGCTTGGACAGTCCGTTGGGGGCCCAGCATTTT.

The chain joins TRBV5-1 to TRBJ1-2; 9 nucleotides match TRBD1. This CDR3 comprises 13 residues. Trimming removed 3 bases from V and 8 bases from J; junction bases left unmatched: 5. Per germline, CDR1 SGHRS and CDR2 YFSETQ. CDR3 bases: TGCGCCAGCAGCTGGGGACAGGGAGCGGGCTACACCTTC. Protein: CASSWGQGAGYTF.

This CDR3 reads CASSERGRSYEQYF. For the CDR3, the DNA is TGTGCCAGCAGCGAGCGGGGCAGGTCCTACGAGCAGTACTTC. The genes are TRBV7-8 and TRBJ2-7; 7 bases agree with TRBD2. This CDR3 has 14 residues. The J segment lost 1 base and the V segment lost 5 bases, leaving 5 bases of the junction unmatched. The germline CDR1 and CDR2 sequences are SGHVS and FQNEAQ.

The gene calls are TRBV29-1 and TRBJ1-2; 10 bases map to TRBD1. This CDR3 contains 13 residues. Germline trimming cut 6 bases from V and 3 bases from J; bases unmatched to any gene: 4. Germline CDR1 and CDR2: SQVTM and ANQGSEA. The CDR3 DNA sequence: TGCAGCGTCGCCGGACAGGGGGACTATGGCTACACCTTC. This codes for CSVAGQGDYGYTF.

The J gene is TRBJ1-3, the V gene TRBV5-1; 7 bases match TRBD1. Germline V gene sequence: CDR1 SGHRS, CDR2 YFSETQ. The CDR3 covers 14 residues. Unmatched junction bases numbered 4, after V lost 3 bases and J lost 4 bases. The CDR3, as DNA: TGCGCCAGCAGCTCCGACAGGGAGGGAAACACCATATATTTT. Protein product: CASSSDREGNTIYF.

This clone was observed once. The chain employs TRBV6-1 and TRBJ1-2; D remains unclear. Germline loops: CDR1 MNHNS, CDR2 SASEGT. This CDR3 contains 16 residues. V lost 4 bases, J lost 0 bases, and 15 bases lay in between. CDR3 nucleotide sequence: TGTGCCAGCAGTGTCCTTATGGGCAGTACTAACTATGGCTACACCTTC. The encoded protein is CASSVLMGSTNYGYTF.

This rearrangement joins TRBV27 to TRBJ1-4; D remains unclear. Germline CDR1 is MNHEY and CDR2 is SMNVEV (reference sequence). CDR3 size: 13 residues. Trimming cost V 4 bases and J 4 bases, with 7 bases left between them. The CDR3 protein is CASSWRGNEKLFF. The CDR3 nucleotides read TGTGCCAGCAGTTGGCGGGGTAATGAAAAACTGTTTTTT.

The genes are TRBV5-8 and TRBJ2-3; TRBD1 agrees at 11 bases. The CDR3 totals 15 residues. Germline V gives CDR1 SGHTS, CDR2 YDEGEE. V dropped 4 bases and J dropped 5; count of bases not matched to a gene: 6. As DNA, the CDR3 is TGTGCCAGCAGCATGGGGGACAGGGGGGGAGATACGCAGTATTTT. As protein: CASSMGDRGGDTQYF.

The chain joins TRBV2 to TRBJ2-7; TRBD1 matches 9 bases. Germline CDR1 and CDR2: SNHLY and FYNNEI. This CDR3 is 13 amino acids long. V shed 6 bases and J 2 bases; nucleotides not matched to a gene: 2. The chain's CDR3 is CASSRQGAYEQYF. The CDR3 DNA is TGTGCCAGCAGCCGACAGGGGGCCTACGAGCAGTACTTC.

DNA for the CDR3: TGTGCCAGCAGCCCCCTAAGTACTAGCGGGAGCTATGAGCAGTTCTTC. Protein product: CASSPLSTSGSYEQFF. The chain carries TRBV5-4 and TRBJ2-1, with 11 bases fitting TRBD2. The CDR3 has 16 residues. Germline loops: CDR1 SGHNT, CDR2 YYREEE (reference sequence). Unmatched junction bases numbered 11, after V lost 4 bases and J lost 8 bases.

This clone appeared a single time. The chain recombines TRBV25-1 with TRBJ2-1; TRBD1 matches 7 bases. The V gene's germline CDR1 is MGHDK and CDR2 SYGVNS. The CDR3 has 11 amino acids. J gave up 12 bases and V 4 bases, and 3 bases lay outside the gene matches. CDR3 in DNA: TGTGCCAGCAGTGCAGGGGGTGTGCAGTTCTTC. Translating gives CASSAGGVQFF.

The chain is built from TRBV19 and TRBJ2-7; 8 bases align to TRBD1. Looked up from germline, CDR1 is LNHDA and CDR2 is SQIVND (reference sequence). The CDR3 spans 15 residues. The V segment lost 5 bases and the J segment 2 bases; nucleotides outside the gene matches: 8. Here the CDR3 DNA reads TGTGCCAGTAGTTTCGGACAGGGTGGGGCCTACGAGCAGTACTTC. Translating it yields CASSFGQGGAYEQYF.

V and J are TRBV5-4 and TRBJ2-1; D is uncertain. Germline V lookup: CDR1 SGHNT, CDR2 YYREEE (reference sequence). CDR3 length: 11 residues. Trimming removed 9 bases at V and 8 bases at J, with 12 bases between. The CDR3 is CATLSVDEQFF. The CDR3 region has the DNA TGTGCCACCTTATCAGTGGATGAGCAGTTCTTC.

V gene TRBV28 combines with J gene TRBJ1-2; 11 bases map to TRBD1. This CDR3 contains 16 residues. Losses at the gene ends were 6 bases for V and 4 bases for J; bases not matched to a gene: 10. Germline values: CDR1 MDHEN, CDR2 SYDVKM. Here the CDR3 reads CASSPIRTGGSYGYTF. Written as DNA, the CDR3 is TGTGCCAGCAGCCCGATACGGACAGGGGGCAGCTATGGCTACACCTTC.

The V gene is TRBV28, the J gene TRBJ2-3; 8 positions match TRBD2. Germline V CDR1 and CDR2: MDHEN, SYDVKM. The CDR3 totals 12 residues. V trimming: 6 bases; J trimming: 6 bases; junction bases outside the gene matches: 2. CDR3 in amino acids: CASRAGGDTQYF. The CDR3 DNA follows: TGTGCCAGCAGGGCGGGAGGCGATACGCAGTATTTT.